Presented here are 27 T cell receptor beta chains from one specimen sequenced in a study of shared clonotypes between healthy human individuals. This table comes from immunoSEQ multiplex PCR, and its TCRdb copy is limited to in-frame clones, with some not included. Among approximately 500,000 clones listed, approximately 81% were seen once. Sequencing was done on a sample of PBMCs. The receptors here all came from a woman in her forties in good health. Some clones in this sample may be carry-over from other donors' samples.

This chain uses TRBV11-2 with TRBJ2-1, with 7 bases matching TRBD1. The CDR3 sequence is 15 residues long. Germline loops: CDR1 SGHAT, CDR2 FQNNGV. The V gene end was trimmed by 5 bases and the J gene end by 2 bases; junction bases not matched to a gene: 6. CDR3 protein: CASSPITGAYNEQFF. CDR3 nucleotides: TGTGCCAGCAGCCCGATCACAGGGGCCTACAATGAGCAGTTCTTC.

The chain combines TRBV14 with TRBJ2-7, with TRBD2 matching over 7 bases. Per germline, CDR1 SGHDN and CDR2 FVKESK. V lost 1 base to trimming and J lost 2 bases; unmatched junction nucleotides: 8. The CDR3 runs 16 residues. The CDR3 sequence is CASSQVWGGSAYEQYF. The CDR3 bases are TGTGCCAGCAGCCAAGTGTGGGGCGGGAGTGCCTACGAGCAGTACTTC.

This chain links TRBV7-2 with TRBJ2-2; D unresolved. The CDR3 length is 16 residues. Germline V gives CDR1 SGHTA, CDR2 FQGNSA. V was clipped by 2 bases and J by 0 bases, with 10 bases between them. This CDR3 reads CASSLSRNANTGELFF. In nucleotides, the CDR3 is TGTGCCAGCAGCTTATCGAGAAACGCGAACACCGGGGAGCTGTTTTTT. Combining the CDR3 with reference TRBV7-2 and TRBJ2-2 gives the whole variable domain GAGVSQSPSNKVTEKGKDVELRCDPISGHTALYWYRQSLGQGLEFLIYFQGNSAPDKSGLPSDRFSAERTGGSVSTLTIQRTQQEDSAVYLCASSLSRNANTGELFFGEGSRLTVL.

Details on this clone: Since a much larger clone is just one base distant, this may be a read error. The same CDR3 also results from other DNA sequences found in this sample. The chain joins TRBV6-4 to TRBJ2-3; D unresolved. The V end was cut by 6 bases, the J end by 0 bases, with 13 bases between. The CDR3 spans 15 residues. The germline V gene encodes CDR1 MRHNA and CDR2 SNTAGT. The CDR3 loop is CASRTTATSTDTQYF. The CDR3 bases are TGTGCCAGCAGAACTACTGCCACTAGCACAGATACGCAGTATTTT.

Comments on this clone: Given a far larger clone just one base away, this is likely a sequencing read error. J is TRBJ1-5 and V is TRBV13; D ambiguous. CDR3 length: 12 residues. CDR1 and CDR2 (germline): PRHDT, FYEKMQ (reference sequence). CDR3 nucleotide sequence: TGTGCCAGCAGCGCCAATAATCAGCCCCAGCGTTTT. It translates to CASSANNQPQRF.

To note about this clone: This sequence is one base from a far larger clone and is likely a read error. This same CDR3 is encoded by further DNA sequences in the sample. CDR3 bases: TGCGCCAGTAGCGAGACTAGCGGCTCCTACAATGAGCAGTTCTTC. This translates into CASSETSGSYNEQFF. This sequence joins TRBV5-1 and TRBJ2-1; 9 bases line up with TRBD2. The CDR3 spans 15 residues. The V segment lost 8 bases and the J segment 0 bases; nucleotides outside the gene matches: 6. Germline values: CDR1 SGHRS, CDR2 YFSETQ. Full variable domain (remainder filled in from reference TRBV5-1 and TRBJ2-1): KAGVTQTPRYLIKTRGQQVTLSCSPISGHRSVSWYQQTPGQGLQFLFEYFSETQRNKGNFPGRFSGRQFSNSRSEMNVSTLELGDSALYLCASSETSGSYNEQFFGPGTRLTVL.

The rearrangement joins TRBV29-1 to TRBJ2-7, with TRBD2 matching over 11 bases. The length of the CDR3 is 14 residues. The germline CDR1 and CDR2 sequences are SQVTM and ANQGSEA. Losses at the gene ends were 6 bases for V and 2 bases for J; bases not matched to a gene: 6. The CDR3 coding sequence is TGCAGCGTGCAGACTAGCGGGACCCCCTACGAGCAGTACTTC. It codes for CSVQTSGTPYEQYF.

This chain links TRBV7-2 with TRBJ1-1, with D possibly matching TRBD1 (6 bases). The CDR3 loop spans 16 amino acids. Germline CDR1 and CDR2: SGHTA and FQGNSA. Trimming pared 5 bases from V and 4 bases from J, leaving 20 bases between. The CDR3 nucleotides read TGTGCCAGCAGCCCAAGGGGGACGGGGGGCGGCACTGAAGCTTTCTTT. This sequence encodes CASSPRGTGGGTEAFF.

This clone was recorded once. The V and J genes are TRBV10-3 and TRBJ2-7; D uncertain. CDR3 size: 12 residues. The germline gives CDR1 ENHRY, CDR2 SYGVKD. V lost 10 bases and J lost 0, with 10 bases in between. The CDR3 here is CATRSDSYEQYF. CDR3 nucleotides: TGTGCCACCCGGAGCGACTCCTACGAGCAGTACTTC.

The chain joins TRBV7-2 to TRBJ2-2; 8 bases match TRBD2. The CDR3 consists of 17 residues. Looked up from germline, CDR1 is SGHTA and CDR2 is FQGNSA. V shed 5 bases and J 0 bases; nucleotides not matched to a gene: 8. This chain's CDR3 is CASSLHGSGTNTGELFF. The CDR3 bases are TGTGCCAGCAGCCTCCACGGTAGCGGGACGAACACCGGGGAGCTGTTTTTT.

Concerning this clone: This likely reflects a read error, since a far larger clone is one base away. The J gene is TRBJ2-7, the V gene TRBV11-3; D is ambiguous. V lost 5 bases to trimming and J lost 0 bases, with 26 bases between them. The germline CDR1 and CDR2 sequences are SGHNT and YENEEA. CDR3 size: 19 residues. CDR3 region: CASSLPVHLLLDSSYEQYF. CDR3 nucleotide sequence: TGTGCCAGCAGCCTACCTGTACACCTACTACTCGATAGCTCCTACGAGCAGTACTTC.

This chain joins TRBV25-1 and TRBJ2-2; D gene uncertain. CDR1 and CDR2 from the germline V gene are MGHDK and SYGVNS. This CDR3 has 18 amino acids. Trimming pared 1 base from V and 3 bases from J, leaving 18 bases between. The CDR3 nucleotides are TGTGCCAGCAGTGAATTTGGCACAGCCTCTTCGTACACCGGGGAGCTGTTTTTT. This sequence encodes CASSEFGTASSYTGELFF.

The CDR3 nucleotides read TGTGCCAGTAGTGCACTCGGGACAGGGAGTACGTATGGCTACACCTTC. This translates into CASSALGTGSTYGYTF. V and J are TRBV19 and TRBJ1-2, with 9 bases fitting TRBD1. The CDR3 sequence is 16 residues long. Germline-derived CDR1 and CDR2 are LNHDA and SQIVND (reference sequence). V lost 5 bases and J lost 5; bases outside the gene matches: 12. Full variable domain (remainder filled in from reference TRBV19 and TRBJ1-2): DGGITQSPKYLFRKEGQNVTLSCEQNLNHDAMYWYRQDPGQGLRLIYYSQIVNDFQKGDIAEGYSVSREKKESFPLTVTSAQKNPTAFYLCASSALGTGSTYGYTFGSGTRLTVV.

The chain employs TRBV5-1 and TRBJ2-2, with D possibly TRBD1 on 6 matching bases. This CDR3 has 14 amino acids. V was shortened by 0 bases and J by 7 bases, with 10 bases between the two germline ends. Looked up from germline, CDR1 is SGHRS and CDR2 is YFSETQ. The DNA for the CDR3 is TGCGCCAGCAGCTTGGTACAGGGAGTCGGGGAGCTGTTTTTT. Translating it yields CASSLVQGVGELFF.

This clone was recorded once. The CDR3 sequence: CASSPGGVQRTYEQYF. Here the CDR3 DNA reads TGTGCCAGCTCACCCGGGGGGGTACAGAGAACCTACGAGCAGTACTTC. This chain connects TRBV18 to TRBJ2-7; 8 positions match TRBD2. The germline CDR1 and CDR2 sequences are KGHSH and LQKENI. Trimming at V came to 3 bases and at J to 2 bases, leaving 9 bases not matched to a gene. The CDR3 is 16 residues long.

V and J are TRBV2 and TRBJ2-5, with 12 bases aligning to TRBD2. The CDR3 contains 16 residues. Germline loops: CDR1 SNHLY, CDR2 FYNNEI. The ends lost 8 bases at V and 2 bases at J; junction bases unmatched: 9. DNA of the CDR3: TGTGCCAGCTCTAGCGGGAGGGCGGCGGGACAAGAGACCCAGTACTTC. Protein sequence: CASSSGRAAGQETQYF.

The CDR3 DNA reads TGTGCCAGCAGCATCTCAACCGGGACAGATACGCAGTATTTT. It is translated as CASSISTGTDTQYF. The genes are TRBV11-2 and TRBJ2-3; no reliable D call. Trimming took 5 bases from V and 3 from J, leaving 12 bases between them. The CDR3 loop spans 14 amino acids. Germline V lookup: CDR1 SGHAT, CDR2 FQNNGV.

This clone has a handful of counts. The chain uses TRBV7-9 and TRBJ2-3, with D unclear. Trimming took off 5 bases at V and 4 bases at J, with 4 bases between the two ends. This CDR3 is built from 11 residues. Germline loops: CDR1 SEHNR, CDR2 FQNEAQ (reference sequence). This chain's CDR3 is CASSAADTQYF. The CDR3 DNA reads as TGTGCCAGCAGCGCTGCAGATACGCAGTATTTT.

J is TRBJ2-7 and V is TRBV2; the D call may be TRBD1 or TRBD2 (5 bases each). CDR3 length: 18 residues. The V and J ends lost 6 bases and 0 bases respectively, with 24 bases between them. Germline-derived CDR1 and CDR2 are SNHLY and FYNNEI. The CDR3 DNA sequence: TGTGCCAGCAGGGAACTGGCCGCCCGGGACGGTGTCTCCTACGAGCAGTACTTC. It translates to CASRELAARDGVSYEQYF. The full variable domain, its missing parts supplied by reference TRBV2 and TRBJ2-7, is EPEVTQTPSHQVTQMGQEVILRCVPISNHLYFYWYRQILGQKVEFLVSFYNNEISEKSEIFDDQFSVERPDGSNFTLKIRSTKLEDSAMYFCASRELAARDGVSYEQYFGPGTRLTVT.

Remarks on this clone: This likely came from a read error, as a far larger clone is one base away. V is TRBV28 and J is TRBJ2-5, with 14 positions matching TRBD2. Trimming removed 6 bases from V and 1 base from J; junction bases left unmatched: 10. The CDR3 consists of 18 residues. Germline loops: CDR1 MDHEN, CDR2 SYDVKM. CDR3 DNA sequence: TGTGCCAGCAGCCAGGGACTAGCGGGAGCTTCAGCCCAAGAGACCCAGTACTTC. This gives the protein CASSQGLAGASAQETQYF.

The chain joins TRBV2 to TRBJ1-5; tentatively, D is TRBD1 (5 bases). Germline V gives CDR1 SNHLY, CDR2 FYNNEI. Trimming pared 5 bases from V and 6 bases from J, leaving 11 bases between. CDR3 length: 13 amino acids. CDR3 coding DNA: TGTGCCAGCAGTCCGGGGGGTTCTCAGCCCCAGCATTTT. It encodes CASSPGGSQPQHF.

The chain employs TRBV6-1 and TRBJ1-1; D gene ambiguous. This CDR3 has 13 residues. Germline CDR1 MNHNS, CDR2 SASEGT. V lost 3 bases and J 2 bases, leaving 7 bases between the germline ends. The DNA for the CDR3 is TGTGCCAGCAGTGAGAGGGAAAACACTGAAGCTTTCTTT. Translation: CASSERENTEAFF.

This chain joins TRBV7-9 and TRBJ2-7; D gene unclear. Trimming took 4 bases from V and 2 from J, leaving 6 bases between them. CDR3 length: 12 amino acids. Germline V CDR1 and CDR2: SEHNR, FQNEAQ (reference sequence). The CDR3 nucleotides read TGTGCCAGCAGCTCCAGTGCCTACGAGCAGTACTTC. Encoded protein: CASSSSAYEQYF.

The genes are TRBV6-5 and TRBJ1-1; perhaps TRBD1 as D (5 bases). V lost 2 bases to trimming and J lost 0 bases, with 10 bases between them. In germline, CDR1 is MNHEY, CDR2 SVGAGI. The CDR3 consists of 15 residues. The DNA for the CDR3 is TGTGCCAGCAGTTACGGGGCGTTCATGAACACTGAAGCTTTCTTT. Its translation: CASSYGAFMNTEAFF.

This clone appeared once. A far larger clone is only one base removed, so a read error is likely. The chain couples TRBV2 to TRBJ1-2, with TRBD1 as a possible D gene (6 bases). The ends were cut back, 6 bases at V and 4 bases at J, with 18 bases in the middle. This CDR3 has 15 amino acids. Per germline, CDR1 SNHLY and CDR2 FYNNEI. The CDR3 region has the DNA TGTGCCAGCAGGCGGGACGGGGGGCTCATCTATGGCTACACCTTC. Translated: CASRRDGGLIYGYTF.

Ten or more counts support this clone. Other DNA sequences within the sample encode an identical CDR3. V usage is TRBV10-3 and J usage is TRBJ2-2; D not resolved. V was clipped by 3 bases and J by 5 bases, with 13 bases between them. The CDR3 contains 15 residues. Germline V gene lookup returns CDR1 ENHRY and CDR2 SYGVKD. The CDR3 DNA is TGTGCCATCAGTGATCAGCGACTGAATACCGGGGAGCTGTTTTTT. Its translation: CAISDQRLNTGELFF.

The rearrangement joins TRBV5-4 to TRBJ1-2; TRBD1 might be the D (6 bases). The V end lost 4 bases, the J end lost 4 bases, and 26 bases lay between the germline ends. CDR3 length: 18 residues. Germline V gives CDR1 SGHNT, CDR2 YYREEE (reference sequence). The CDR3 DNA reads as TGTGCCAGCAGCCCCAAAACGGGGCAGGGGCGTCGGACCTATGGCTACACCTTC. It is translated as CASSPKTGQGRRTYGYTF.